The clone carrying this T cell receptor beta chain showed up just once. Its antigen is as yet unknown. Deletions cut 4 bases from V and 5 bases from J, with 24 bases between. Germline V gene lookup returns CDR1 SGDLS and CDR2 YYNGEE. The CDR3 is 17 amino acids. The sample comes from a study of shared clonotypes between healthy human individuals. Study outcomes and limitations: In general, naive subsets displayed greater estimated richness than memory subsets did.

As defined, naive CD8 cells were CD45RO-negative and positively selected for CCR7, with terminally differentiated effector memory CD45RA+ cells excluded. At deep level, the assay was performed. Data came from immunoSEQ multiplex PCR; TCRdb stores just in-frame clones and leaves some out. The sample records roughly 2,000,000 clones, 93% being singletons. The J gene is TRBJ2-5, the V gene TRBV9; maybe TRBD2 (7 bases). Sequencing was performed on naive CD8+ T cells from PBMCs. The sequence derives from a man aged 18 to 35 in good health. Some clones in this sample may be carry-over from other donors' samples. The CDR3 region is CASSPGGGAGTRETQYF. DNA for the CDR3: TGTGCCAGCAGCCCCGGTGGGGGGGCAGGGACGCGGGAGACCCAGTACTTC. Based on the CDR3 plus reference TRBV9 and TRBJ2-5, the full variable domain is DSGVTQTPKHLITATGQRVTLRCSPRSGDLSVYWYQQSLDQGLQFLIQYYNGEERAKGNILERFSAQQFPDLHSELNLSSLELGDSALYFCASSPGGGAGTRETQYFGPGTRLLVL.